The T cell receptor beta chain under discussion was sequenced for a study of blood T cell repertoires in COVID-19. Across the study: Italy, Spain and the United States were the sources of the convalescent and acute COVID-19 samples. The cDNA or gDNA used as material had been derived from T cells, B-cell-depleted T cells, or PBMCs.

How the authors handled the data: Nucleated cell counts were estimated from reference gene primer amplification. Generated by immunoSEQ multiplex PCR, the TCRdb table keeps only in-frame clones and is missing some. From that table come the V and J calls and clone size; the DNA was used to work out D and trimming. Among approximately 170,000 clones listed, roughly nine tenths were seen once. The CDR3 sequence is 13 residues long. With 6 bases removed from V and 0 bases from J, the gap between germline ends came to 9 bases. CDR1 and CDR2 from the germline V gene are MNHEY and SVGAGI. The sequenced sample was peripheral blood. The V gene is TRBV6-5, the J gene TRBJ2-7, with D perhaps matching TRBD1 (5 bases). The sequence derives from a woman in her sixties or seventies with acute or convalescent COVID-19. The DNA for the CDR3 is TGTGCCAGCAGCCGCAGGGACTCCTACGAGCAGTACTTC. Protein: CASSRRDSYEQYF.